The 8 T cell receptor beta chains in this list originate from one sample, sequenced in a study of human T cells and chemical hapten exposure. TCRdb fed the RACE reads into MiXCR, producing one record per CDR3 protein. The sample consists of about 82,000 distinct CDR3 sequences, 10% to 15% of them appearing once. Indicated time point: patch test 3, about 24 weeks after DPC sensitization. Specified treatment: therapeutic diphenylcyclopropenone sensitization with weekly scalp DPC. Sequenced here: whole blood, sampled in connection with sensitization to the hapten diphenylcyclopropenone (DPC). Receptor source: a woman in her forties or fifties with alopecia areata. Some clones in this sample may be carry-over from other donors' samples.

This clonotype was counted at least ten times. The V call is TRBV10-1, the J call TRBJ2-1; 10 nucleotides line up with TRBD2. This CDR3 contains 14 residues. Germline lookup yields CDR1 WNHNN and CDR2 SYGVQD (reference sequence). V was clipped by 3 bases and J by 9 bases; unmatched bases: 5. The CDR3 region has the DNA TGCGCCAGCAGTGATATAGCGGGAGGTAGTGAGCAGTTCTTC. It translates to CASSDIAGGSEQFF.

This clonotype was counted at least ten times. The CDR3 region is CASSFESSYNSPLHF. The DNA for the CDR3 is TGTGCCAGCAGTTTTGAGAGCTCCTATAATTCACCCCTCCACTTT. The chain joins TRBV12-3 or TRBV12-4 to TRBJ1-6; D not resolved. Trimming pared 3 bases from V and 0 bases from J, leaving 6 bases between. The CDR3 extends over 15 amino acids.

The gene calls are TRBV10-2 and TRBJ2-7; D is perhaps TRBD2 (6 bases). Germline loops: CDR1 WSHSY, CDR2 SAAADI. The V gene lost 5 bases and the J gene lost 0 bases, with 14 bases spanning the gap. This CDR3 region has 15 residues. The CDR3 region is CASSLTAGLSYEQYF. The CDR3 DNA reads TGCGCCAGCAGTCTTACAGCGGGTCTCTCCTACGAGCAGTACTTC.

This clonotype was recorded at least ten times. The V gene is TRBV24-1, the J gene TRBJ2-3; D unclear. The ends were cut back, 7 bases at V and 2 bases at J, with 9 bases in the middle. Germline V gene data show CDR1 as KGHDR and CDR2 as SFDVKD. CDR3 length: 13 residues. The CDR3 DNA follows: TGTGCCACCAGCGACAAAGACACAGATACGCAGTATTTT. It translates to CATSDKDTDTQYF.

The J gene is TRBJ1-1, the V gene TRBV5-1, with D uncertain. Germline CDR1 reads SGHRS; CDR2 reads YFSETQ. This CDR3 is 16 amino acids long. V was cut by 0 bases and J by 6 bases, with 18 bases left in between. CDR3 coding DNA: TGCGCCAGCAGCTTGGCAGGTGCCTCCGGGCAAGCTGAAGCTTTCTTT. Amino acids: CASSLAGASGQAEAFF.

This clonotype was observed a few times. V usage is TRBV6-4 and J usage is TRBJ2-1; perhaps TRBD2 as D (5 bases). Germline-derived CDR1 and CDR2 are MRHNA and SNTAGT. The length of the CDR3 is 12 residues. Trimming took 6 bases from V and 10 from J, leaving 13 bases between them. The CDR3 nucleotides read TGTGCCAGCAGCCCGACGGGATTGGAGCAGTTCTTC. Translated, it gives CASSPTGLEQFF.

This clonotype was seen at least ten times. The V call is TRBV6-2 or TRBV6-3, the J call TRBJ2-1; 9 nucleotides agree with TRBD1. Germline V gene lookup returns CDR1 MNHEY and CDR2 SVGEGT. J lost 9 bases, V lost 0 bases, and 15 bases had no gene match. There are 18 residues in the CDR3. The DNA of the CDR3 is TGTGCCAGCAGTTACTCCAGACAGGGGGTTTATGTTCCGTCTGAGCAGTTCTTC. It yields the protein CASSYSRQGVYVPSEQFF.

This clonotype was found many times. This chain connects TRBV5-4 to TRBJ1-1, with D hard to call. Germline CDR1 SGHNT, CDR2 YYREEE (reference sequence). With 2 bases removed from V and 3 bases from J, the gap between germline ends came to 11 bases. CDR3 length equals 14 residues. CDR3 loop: CASSLGGIDTEAFF. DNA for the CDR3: TGTGCCAGCAGCTTAGGAGGGATTGACACTGAAGCTTTCTTT.